This TCR beta chain was obtained from a study of T cell responses to AZD1222 COVID-19 vaccine. Overall study findings and caveats: It should be noted that donors were predominantly white British and more often female, and clonal diversity was possibly underestimated. Unmutated variant regions are reportedly targeted by nearly half of spike-specific TCRs.

Timing groups of about 4 and about 12 weeks for second doses were pooled. Some clones are missing from TCRdb's copy, which holds only in-frame ones; the method was immunoSEQ multiplex PCR. The data contain around 120,000 clones, 93% of them singletons. V lost 4 bases and J lost 5, with 11 bases in between. CDR1 and CDR2 from the germline V gene are SNHLY and FYNNEI. This CDR3 region has 13 residues. Points on this clone: What it recognizes is unknown.

J is TRBJ1-2 and V is TRBV2; no firm D call. The sample here was peripheral blood, taken 28 days after the second AZD1222 dose. The TCR comes from an adult who received the AZD1222 COVID-19 vaccine. The CDR3 protein is CASSVRRAYGYTF. The CDR3 DNA is TGTGCCAGCAGTGTGCGAAGGGCTTATGGCTACACCTTC.